The 12 T cell receptor beta chains below come from one sample, sequenced in a study of blood T cells in healthy people across ages. A second about 7 to 11 cycle PCR used barcoded and J-beta primers. Each CDR3 protein gets one entry after TCRdb re-called the 5' RACE reads with MiXCR. The sample contains some 1,500,000 distinct CDR3 sequences, less than 45% of which appear only once. The sample was blood. All receptors derive from a young woman in good health.

The table lists this clonotype with a few counts. This sequence joins TRBV7-2 and TRBJ2-3; TRBD2 matches 12 bases. Germline trimming cut 0 bases from V and 2 bases from J; bases unmatched to any gene: 9. Germline V gene sequence: CDR1 SGHTA, CDR2 FQGNSA. The CDR3 length is 19 residues. The CDR3 is CASSLARVTSGGPTDTQYF. Written as DNA, the CDR3 is TGTGCCAGCAGCTTAGCGCGTGTTACTAGCGGGGGGCCCACAGATACGCAGTATTTT. The full variable domain, rest sourced from reference TRBV7-2 and TRBJ2-3, is GAGVSQSPSNKVTEKGKDVELRCDPISGHTALYWYRQSLGQGLEFLIYFQGNSAPDKSGLPSDRFSAERTGGSVSTLTIQRTQQEDSAVYLCASSLARVTSGGPTDTQYFGPGTRLTVL.

The rearrangement uses TRBV27 and TRBJ1-5, with D perhaps matching TRBD1 (6 bases). In germline, CDR1 is MNHEY, CDR2 SMNVEV (reference sequence). CDR3 length: 14 residues. V lost 5 bases and J 12 bases, leaving 20 bases between the germline ends. CDR3 DNA: TGTGCCAGCAGTGTAGGGACAAGCCCAGAGGACCAGCATTTT. Translation gives CASSVGTSPEDQHF.

This clonotype was counted ten times or more. The chain joins TRBV6-5 to TRBJ1-2; D ambiguous. Looked up from germline, CDR1 is MNHEY and CDR2 is SVGAGI. The CDR3 contains 14 residues. The V and J ends lost 2 bases and 3 bases respectively, with 10 bases between them. The CDR3 sequence is CASSYLGTDYGYTF. The DNA of the CDR3 is TGTGCCAGCAGTTACCTCGGAACGGACTATGGCTACACCTTC.

The chain recombines TRBV4-1 with TRBJ1-2; tentatively, D is TRBD1 (5 bases). The CDR3 contains 14 residues. Trimming took off 4 bases at V and 8 bases at J, with 17 bases between the two ends. Germline values: CDR1 MGHRA, CDR2 YSYEKL. The CDR3 loop is CASSPSEGLEGYTF. DNA for the CDR3: TGCGCCAGCAGCCCATCAGAGGGGCTGGAGGGCTACACCTTC.

The count of this clonotype is one. The CDR3 sequence: CASSLRRADAPGTQYF. The DNA of the CDR3 is TGCGCCAGCAGCTTACGCCGCGCCGACGCACCTGGTACGCAGTATTTT. The V call is TRBV5-1, the J call TRBJ2-3, with D unclear. V was clipped by 2 bases and J by 8 bases, with 21 bases between them. Per germline, CDR1 SGHRS and CDR2 YFSETQ. CDR3 length equals 16 residues.

This chain connects TRBV5-1 to TRBJ1-2, with TRBD1 identical over 8 bases. Per germline, CDR1 SGHRS and CDR2 YFSETQ. The CDR3 is 15 residues long. The ends lost 3 bases at V and 5 bases at J; junction bases unmatched: 9. The CDR3 DNA is TGCGCCAGCAGCTGGTCTACAGGGGGATCTTATGGCTACACCTTC. Encoded protein: CASSWSTGGSYGYTF.

The chain links TRBV29-1 to TRBJ2-7; D not certain. The germline CDR1 and CDR2 sequences are SQVTM and ANQGSEA. The CDR3 is made up of 12 amino acids. V was trimmed by 4 bases and J by 0 bases, leaving 7 bases between them. CDR3 loop: CSVVGYSYEQYF. DNA of the CDR3: TGCAGCGTTGTTGGGTACTCCTACGAGCAGTACTTC.

The genes are TRBV7-2 and TRBJ2-4, with D possibly TRBD1 on 5 matching bases. Germline V CDR1 and CDR2: SGHTA, FQGNSA. V was shortened by 5 bases and J by 1 base, with 15 bases between the two germline ends. The CDR3 totals 16 residues. CDR3 bases: TGTGCCAGCAGCCTAGGACAACCTAACGCCAAAAACATTCAGTACTTC. Amino acid sequence: CASSLGQPNAKNIQYF. Full variable domain (rest looked up from reference TRBV7-2 and TRBJ2-4): GAGVSQSPSNKVTEKGKDVELRCDPISGHTALYWYRQSLGQGLEFLIYFQGNSAPDKSGLPSDRFSAERTGGSVSTLTIQRTQQEDSAVYLCASSLGQPNAKNIQYFGAGTRLSVL.

The rearrangement uses TRBV20-1 and TRBJ1-5, with D unresolved. Looked up from germline, CDR1 is DFQATT and CDR2 is SNEGSKA (reference sequence). CDR3 length equals 13 residues. The V gene lost 1 base and the J gene lost 5 bases, with 9 bases spanning the gap. CDR3 nucleotide sequence: TGCAGTGCTAGAGGGAGCAGGTATCAGCCCCAGCATTTT. Translated: CSARGSRYQPQHF.

The chain's CDR3 is CASSLWVMAYGYTF. The DNA of the CDR3 is TGCGCCAGCAGCCTCTGGGTGATGGCCTATGGCTACACCTTC. The chain recombines TRBV4-3 with TRBJ1-2; D unresolved. Trimming left V 4 bases short and J 4 bases short, with 13 bases between. The germline V gene has CDR1 LGHNA and CDR2 YSLEER. This CDR3 has 14 residues.

The chain couples TRBV3-1 to TRBJ2-5; no clear D. The V and J ends lost 7 bases and 0 bases respectively, with 6 bases between them. Per germline, CDR1 LGHDT and CDR2 YNNKEL (reference sequence). The length of the CDR3 is 12 residues. The CDR3: CASKGNQETQYF. Written as DNA, the CDR3 is TGTGCCAGCAAGGGCAACCAAGAGACCCAGTACTTC.

The chain recombines TRBV29-1 with TRBJ2-7; unclear D gene. V lost 4 bases and J lost 2, with 15 bases in between. Germline V gene lookup returns CDR1 SQVTM and CDR2 ANQGSEA. The CDR3 has 14 amino acids. CDR3 residues: CSVGWPNPTYEQYF. In nucleotides, the CDR3 is TGCAGCGTTGGTTGGCCTAACCCCACCTACGAGCAGTACTTC.